This is a list of T cell receptor beta chains from one sample in a study of cytomegalovirus exposure and HLA in healthy donors. The assay was immunoSEQ multiplex PCR, and TCRdb's table has in-frame clones only and misses some. Of about 140,000 clones in the sample, approximately 87% are singletons; the top ten hold roughly 3%. Specimen: PBMCs. The receptors shown here come from a man aged 18 to 30 in good health and CMV-seronegative. The CDR3 runs from the conserved cysteine through the conserved F or W. The D gene is left open where the match is weak. Expanded clones get a size class; other rows say once, few or many, or leave the size out.

.	.	TRBJ2-3	TRBV6-1	CASSPGGGSTDTQYF	TGTGCCAGCAGCCCTGGAGGAGGGAGCACAGATACGCAGTATTTT
.	.	TRBJ2-1	TRBV28	CASRRLISSSYNEQFF	TGTGCCAGCAGAAGACTTATTTCGAGCTCCTACAATGAGCAGTTCTTC
.	.	TRBJ1-2	TRBV14	CASSQGGGGGYTF	TGTGCCAGCAGCCAAGGCGGGGGGGGCGGCTACACCTTC
.	.	TRBJ1-2	TRBV6-6	CASSYSGSYGYTF	TGTGCCAGCAGTTACTCGGGCAGTTATGGCTACACCTTC
TRBD2	.	TRBJ2-7	TRBV27	CASSLGLAETYEQYF	TGTGCCAGCAGTTTAGGGCTAGCGGAAACCTACGAGCAGTACTTC
.	.	TRBJ2-7	TRBV14	CASSQDRRAEQYF	TGTGCCAGCAGCCAAGATCGGAGGGCCGAGCAGTACTTC
TRBD2	.	TRBJ2-7	TRBV2	CASSEQLRGNYEQYF	TGTGCCAGCAGTGAACAGTTGCGGGGGAACTACGAGCAGTACTTC
.	once	TRBJ2-1	TRBV7-8	CASSLASLVQNSEQFF	TGTGCCAGCAGCTTAGCATCGTTAGTCCAAAATAGTGAGCAGTTCTTC
.	once	TRBJ2-2	TRBV2	CASSESRETGELFF	TGTGCCAGCAGTGAGTCAAGGGAGACCGGGGAGCTGTTTTTT
TRBD2	.	TRBJ2-1	TRBV2	CASSGTSGSVYNEQFF	TGTGCCAGCAGCGGGACTAGCGGGAGCGTTTACAATGAGCAGTTCTTC
.	.	TRBJ2-1	TRBV7-9	CASSPLERPYNEQFF	TGTGCCAGCAGCCCTTTAGAGAGGCCCTACAATGAGCAGTTCTTC
.	few	TRBJ2-3	TRBV28	CASSGSTDTQYF	TGTGCCAGCAGCGGGAGCACAGATACGCAGTATTTT
.	once	TRBJ1-2	TRBV30	CAWRGGLAGNSYGYTF	TGTGCCTGGAGGGGGGGTCTAGCAGGGAATAGCTATGGCTACACCTTC
.	.	TRBJ2-2	TRBV19	CASRTGTTNTGELFF	TGTGCCAGTCGGACCGGGACAACGAACACCGGGGAGCTGTTTTTT
TRBD2	.	TRBJ2-5	TRBV10-3	CAISDSRGGKETQYF	TGTGCCATCAGTGATAGCCGGGGGGGGAAGGAGACCCAGTACTTC
.	.	TRBJ1-2	TRBV11-2	CASSIDRLDYGYTF	TGTGCCAGCAGCATCGACAGGCTCGACTATGGCTACACCTTC
TRBD1	.	TRBJ1-2	TRBV4-1	CASSQVPGTARPYYGYTF	TGCGCCAGCAGCCAAGTCCCGGGGACAGCCCGTCCTTACTATGGCTACACCTTC
TRBD1	.	TRBJ1-2	TRBV19	CASTDDRGTIYGYTF	TGTGCCAGTACAGACGACAGGGGTACCATTTATGGCTACACCTTC
TRBD1	.	TRBJ1-3	TRBV5-1	CASSPDRGQGNTIYF	TGCGCCAGCAGCCCCGACAGGGGGCAAGGAAACACCATATATTTT
.	.	TRBJ1-2	TRBV27	CASSLKSGDGYTF	TGTGCCAGCAGTTTAAAGTCAGGGGATGGCTACACCTTC
.	.	TRBJ2-1	TRBV4-1	CASSRLPGLSYNEQFF	TGCGCCAGCAGCCGGCTACCGGGACTGTCCTACAATGAGCAGTTCTTC
TRBD1	.	TRBJ1-6	TRBV6-1	CASSAQPGQGIGSPLHF	TGTGCCAGCAGTGCCCAACCGGGACAGGGGATAGGCTCACCCCTCCACTTT
.	.	TRBJ2-7	TRBV11-3	CASSRGAGNEQYF	TGTGCCAGCAGCAGAGGAGCTGGTAACGAGCAGTACTTC
.	.	TRBJ1-1	TRBV9	CASSSGQNTEAFF	TGTGCCAGCAGTTCTGGACAGAACACTGAAGCTTTCTTT
.	.	TRBJ1-5	TRBV7-2	CASSSGLGGGNQPQHF	TGTGCCAGCAGCTCTGGGCTCGGGGGTGGCAATCAGCCCCAGCATTTT
.	.	TRBJ1-5	TRBV6-1	CASSVVRRQYSNQPQHF	TGTGCCAGCAGTGTTGTCAGGCGCCAATATAGCAATCAGCCCCAGCATTTT
TRBD1	.	TRBJ2-2	TRBV4-3	CASRLDRGTGELFF	TGCGCCAGCAGACTTGACAGGGGCACCGGGGAGCTGTTTTTT
.	few	TRBJ1-2	TRBV7-9	CASSLSLGQLAYGYTF	TGTGCCAGCAGCTTATCGTTAGGACAGCTCGCTTATGGCTACACCTTC
TRBD1	.	TRBJ1-6	TRBV2	CASRSGTADSPLHF	TGTGCCAGTAGGTCCGGGACAGCGGATTCACCCCTCCACTTT
TRBD1	.	TRBJ2-2	TRBV5-6	CASRGKGAPTGELFF	TGTGCCAGCAGAGGCAAGGGGGCTCCCACCGGGGAGCTGTTTTTT
.	.	TRBJ1-3	TRBV4-1	CASSQEGTISGNTIYF	TGCGCCAGCAGCCAAGAGGGGACAATCTCTGGAAACACCATATATTTT
.	.	TRBJ2-7	TRBV5-4	CASSPQTGPYEQYF	TGTGCCAGCAGCCCTCAGACAGGACCCTACGAGCAGTACTTC
.	few	TRBJ2-3	TRBV14	CASSQNLDTQYF	TGTGCCAGCAGCCAAAACTTGGATACGCAGTATTTT
.	.	TRBJ2-6	TRBV6-5	CASSYGLSGANVLTF	TGTGCCAGCAGTTACGGCCTCTCTGGGGCCAACGTCCTGACTTTC
TRBD2	.	TRBJ2-1	TRBV7-9	CASSTGGEQFF	TGTGCCAGCAGCACGGGGGGTGAGCAGTTCTTC
.	.	TRBJ1-3	TRBV5-4	CASSPEVYGNTIYF	TGTGCCAGCAGCCCGGAGGTATACGGAAACACCATATATTTT
TRBD1	.	TRBJ1-1	TRBV19	CASSIDRGGTEAFF	TGTGCCAGTAGTATCGACAGGGGAGGCACTGAAGCTTTCTTT
.	once	TRBJ1-1	TRBV7-6	CASSLALGGRTEAFF	TGTGCCAGCAGCTTAGCGCTGGGAGGTAGGACTGAAGCTTTCTTT
TRBD1	.	TRBJ2-7	TRBV5-4	CASSFRQGSSYEQYF	TGTGCCAGCAGCTTTCGACAGGGGAGCTCCTACGAGCAGTACTTC
TRBD2	.	TRBJ2-7	TRBV6-5	CASSRLGGSNEQYF	TGTGCCAGCAGTCGACTCGGGGGGTCCAACGAGCAGTACTTC
.	.	TRBJ1-6	TRBV11-1	CASREQDYNSPLHF	TGTGCCAGCAGGGAACAGGACTATAATTCACCCCTCCACTTT
TRBD2	.	TRBJ2-4	TRBV30	CAWNPTSGVGIQYF	TGTGCCTGGAACCCAACTAGCGGGGTAGGCATTCAGTACTTC
TRBD1	.	TRBJ1-1	TRBV11-2	CASSLGGENTEAFF	TGTGCCAGCAGCCTAGGGGGCGAGAACACTGAAGCTTTCTTT
.	few	TRBJ2-7	TRBV11-2	CASSLRVVPHYEQYF	TGTGCCAGCAGCTTGAGGGTAGTTCCTCATTACGAGCAGTACTTC
TRBD2	.	TRBJ2-7	TRBV5-8	CASSSGSGGHSYEQYF	TGTGCCAGCAGCTCAGGGTCGGGAGGCCACTCCTACGAGCAGTACTTC
.	once	TRBJ2-1	TRBV19	CASSVGGSSYNEQFF	TGTGCCAGTAGTGTCGGCGGCAGCTCCTACAATGAGCAGTTCTTC
TRBD2	.	TRBJ2-7	TRBV27	CASSLWASGPYEQYF	TGTGCCAGCAGTTTATGGGCTAGCGGGCCCTACGAGCAGTACTTC
.	.	TRBJ2-7	TRBV18	CASSPRTDRRREQYF	TGTGCCAGCTCACCAAGGACAGATAGAAGGAGAGAGCAGTACTTC
.	.	TRBJ2-2	TRBV6-6	CASTLVEAGELFF	TGTGCCAGCACCCTAGTGGAGGCCGGGGAGCTGTTTTTT
.	.	TRBJ1-4	TRBV29-1	CSVGQGDEKLFF	TGCAGCGTTGGGCAGGGCGATGAAAAACTGTTTTTT